This TCR beta chain emerged from a study of T cells in Graves' hyperthyroidism and ophthalmopathy. Many counts were recorded for this clonotype. Amplification targeted TCR beta CDR3 regions from RNA transcripts. A set of HTBI primers served as the primers for a first-round RT-PCR of the TCR CDR3. TCRdb independently ran MiXCR on the multiplex PCR reads; one entry per CDR3 protein. The sample lists approximately 410,000 distinct CDR3 sequences, around 15% occurring once. Stability of Graves' hyperthyroidism was defined as absent ophthalmopathy progression within 18 months. Patients were aged 18 to 65, had disease duration under 2 months, and had newly diagnosed hyperthyroidism. Between the trimmed V and J ends, which lost 5 bases and 4 bases, there was a span of 14 bases. Germline CDR1 reads MDHEN; CDR2 reads SYDVKM. The CDR3 runs to 15 residues.

The sample was blood. This sequence originates from a woman aged 18 to 35 with Graves' hyperthyroidism. This chain joins TRBV28 and TRBJ1-4; D may be TRBD1 (6 bases). The CDR3 reads CASSLGQIINEKLFF. DNA of the CDR3: TGTGCCAGCAGTCTAGGACAGATCATTAATGAAAAACTGTTTTTT.